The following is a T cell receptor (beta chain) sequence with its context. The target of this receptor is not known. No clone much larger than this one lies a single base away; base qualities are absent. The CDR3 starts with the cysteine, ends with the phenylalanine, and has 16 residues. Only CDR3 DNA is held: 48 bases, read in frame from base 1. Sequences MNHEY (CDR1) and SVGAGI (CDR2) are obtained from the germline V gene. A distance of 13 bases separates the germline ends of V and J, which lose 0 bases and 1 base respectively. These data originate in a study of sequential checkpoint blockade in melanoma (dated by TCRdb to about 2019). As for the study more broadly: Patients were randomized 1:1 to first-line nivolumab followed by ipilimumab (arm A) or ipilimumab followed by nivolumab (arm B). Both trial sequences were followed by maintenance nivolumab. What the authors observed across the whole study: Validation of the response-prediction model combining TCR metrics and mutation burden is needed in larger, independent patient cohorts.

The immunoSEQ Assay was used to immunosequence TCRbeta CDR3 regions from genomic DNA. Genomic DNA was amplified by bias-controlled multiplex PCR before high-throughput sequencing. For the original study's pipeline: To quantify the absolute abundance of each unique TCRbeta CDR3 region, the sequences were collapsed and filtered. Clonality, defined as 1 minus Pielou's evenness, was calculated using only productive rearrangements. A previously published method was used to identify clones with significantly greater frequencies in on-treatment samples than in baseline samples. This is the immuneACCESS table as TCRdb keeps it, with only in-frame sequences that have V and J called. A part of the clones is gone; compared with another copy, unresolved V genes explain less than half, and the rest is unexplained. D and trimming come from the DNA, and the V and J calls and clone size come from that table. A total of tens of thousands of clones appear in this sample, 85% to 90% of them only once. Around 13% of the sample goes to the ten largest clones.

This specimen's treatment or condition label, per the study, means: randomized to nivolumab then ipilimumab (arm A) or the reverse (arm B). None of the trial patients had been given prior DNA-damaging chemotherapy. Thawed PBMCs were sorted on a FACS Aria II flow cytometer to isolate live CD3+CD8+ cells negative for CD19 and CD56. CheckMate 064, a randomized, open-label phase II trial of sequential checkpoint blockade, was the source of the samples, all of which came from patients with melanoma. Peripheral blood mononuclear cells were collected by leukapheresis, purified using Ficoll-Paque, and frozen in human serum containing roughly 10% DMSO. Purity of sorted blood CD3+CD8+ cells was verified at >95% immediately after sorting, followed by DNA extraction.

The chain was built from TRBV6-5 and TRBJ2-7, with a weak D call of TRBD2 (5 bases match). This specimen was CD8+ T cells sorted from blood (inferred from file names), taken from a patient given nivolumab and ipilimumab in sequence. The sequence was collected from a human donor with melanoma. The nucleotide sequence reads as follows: TGTGCCAGCAGTTACTCGACTATGTCGGGGTCCTACGAGCAGTACTTC. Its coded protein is CASSYSTMSGSYEQYF.